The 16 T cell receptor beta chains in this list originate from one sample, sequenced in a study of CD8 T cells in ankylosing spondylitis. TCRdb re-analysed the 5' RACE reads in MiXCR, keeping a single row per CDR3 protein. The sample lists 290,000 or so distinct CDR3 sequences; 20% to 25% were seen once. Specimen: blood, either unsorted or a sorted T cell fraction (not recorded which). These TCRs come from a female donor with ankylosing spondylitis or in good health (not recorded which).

The CDR3 loop reads CASSYQYEQYF. The CDR3 nucleotides read TGTGCCAGCAGTTATCAGTACGAGCAGTACTTC. The chain uses TRBV6-2 or TRBV6-3 and TRBJ2-7; D unresolved. Germline lookup yields CDR1 MNHEY and CDR2 SVGEGT. CDR3 length: 11 amino acids. The V gene lost 3 bases and the J gene lost 4 bases, with 4 bases spanning the gap.

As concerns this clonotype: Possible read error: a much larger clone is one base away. The DNA for the CDR3 is TGTGCCAGCAGTTTGCCCAGCTGGATTACAGATACGCAGTATTTT. This codes for CASSLPSWITDTQYF. The chain joins TRBV28 to TRBJ2-3; D ambiguous. CDR1 and CDR2 from the germline V gene are MDHEN and SYDVKM. The CDR3 sequence is 15 residues long. V lost 3 bases to trimming and J lost 3 bases, with 13 bases between them.

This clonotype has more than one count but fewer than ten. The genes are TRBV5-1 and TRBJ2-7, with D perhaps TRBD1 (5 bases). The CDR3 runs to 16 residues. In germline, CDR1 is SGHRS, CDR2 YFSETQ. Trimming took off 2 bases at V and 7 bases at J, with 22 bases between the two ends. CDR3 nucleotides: TGCGCCAGCAGCTTCCAAACCCAGGGCCCCGCCGGGGAGCAGTACTTC. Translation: CASSFQTQGPAGEQYF.

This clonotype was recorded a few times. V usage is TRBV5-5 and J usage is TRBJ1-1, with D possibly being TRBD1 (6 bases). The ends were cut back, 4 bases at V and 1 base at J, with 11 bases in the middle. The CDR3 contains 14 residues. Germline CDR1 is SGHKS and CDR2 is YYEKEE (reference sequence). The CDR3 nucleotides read TGTGCCAGCAGCAATGACAGGACGAACACTGAAGCTTTCTTT. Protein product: CASSNDRTNTEAFF.

DNA of the CDR3: TGTGCCAGCGGTAAACAGGGGATGGACACTGAAGCTTTCTTT. Translation gives CASGKQGMDTEAFF. The chain is built from TRBV3-1 and TRBJ1-1, with 7 bases aligning to TRBD1. Per the germline V gene, CDR1 is LGHDT and CDR2 is YNNKEL (reference sequence). This CDR3 has 14 residues. The J segment lost 3 bases and the V segment lost 8 bases, leaving 9 bases of the junction unmatched.

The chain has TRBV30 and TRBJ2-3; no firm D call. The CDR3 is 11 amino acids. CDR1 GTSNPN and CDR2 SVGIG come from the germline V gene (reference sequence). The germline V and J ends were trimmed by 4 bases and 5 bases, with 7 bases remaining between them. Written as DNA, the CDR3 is TGTGCCTGGAACCTCAGAGATACGCAGTATTTT. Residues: CAWNLRDTQYF.

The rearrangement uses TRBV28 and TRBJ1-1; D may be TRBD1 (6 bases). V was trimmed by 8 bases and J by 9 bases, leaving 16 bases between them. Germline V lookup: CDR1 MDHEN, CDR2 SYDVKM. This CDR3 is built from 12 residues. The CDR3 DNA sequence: TGTGCCAGCCATGGTCAGGGGCGCCAAGCTTTCTTT. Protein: CASHGQGRQAFF. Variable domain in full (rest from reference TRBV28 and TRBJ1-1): DVKVTQSSRYLVKRTGEKVFLECVQDMDHENMFWYRQDPGLGLRLIYFSYDVKMKEKGDIPEGYSVSREKKERFSLILESASTNQTSMYLCASHGQGRQAFFGQGTRLTVV.

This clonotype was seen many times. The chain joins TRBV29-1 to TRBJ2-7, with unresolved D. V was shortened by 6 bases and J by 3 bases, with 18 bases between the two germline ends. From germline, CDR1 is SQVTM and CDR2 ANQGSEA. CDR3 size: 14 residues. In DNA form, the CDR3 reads TGCAGCGTCCGACCAACCGCTTGGGACTACGAGCAGTACTTC. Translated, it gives CSVRPTAWDYEQYF.

CDR3 protein: CATSRPTSPYEQYF. CDR3 nucleotides: TGTGCCACCAGTAGGCCAACCAGCCCATACGAGCAGTACTTC. The chain employs TRBV24-1 and TRBJ2-7; D is undetermined. With 6 bases removed from V and 4 bases from J, the gap between germline ends came to 15 bases. This CDR3 spans 14 amino acids. In germline, CDR1 is KGHDR, CDR2 SFDVKD.

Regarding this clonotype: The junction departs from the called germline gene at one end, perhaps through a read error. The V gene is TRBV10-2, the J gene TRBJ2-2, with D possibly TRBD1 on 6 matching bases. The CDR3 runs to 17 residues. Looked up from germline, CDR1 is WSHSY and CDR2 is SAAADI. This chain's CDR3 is CASGESFRQVDTGELFF. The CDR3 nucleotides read TGCGCCAGCGGTGAGTCGTTTAGACAGGTAGACACCGGGGAGCTGTTTTTT.

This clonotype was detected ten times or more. The CDR3 nucleotides are TGCAGTGCTAGAGGACAGTCTAGCAATCAGCCCCAGCATTTT. This gives the protein CSARGQSSNQPQHF. The chain recombines TRBV20-1 with TRBJ1-5; TRBD1 is a possible D gene (5 bases). Germline lookup yields CDR1 DFQATT and CDR2 SNEGSKA (reference sequence). V shed 1 base and J shed 0 bases, with 7 bases lying between them. The CDR3 contains 14 residues.

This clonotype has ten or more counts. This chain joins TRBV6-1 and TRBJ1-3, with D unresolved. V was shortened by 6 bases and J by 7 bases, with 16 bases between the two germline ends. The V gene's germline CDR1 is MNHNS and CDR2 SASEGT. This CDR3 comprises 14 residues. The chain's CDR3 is CASSTTTDRNTIYF. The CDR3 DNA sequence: TGTGCCAGCAGCACCACGACGGATCGGAACACCATATATTTT.

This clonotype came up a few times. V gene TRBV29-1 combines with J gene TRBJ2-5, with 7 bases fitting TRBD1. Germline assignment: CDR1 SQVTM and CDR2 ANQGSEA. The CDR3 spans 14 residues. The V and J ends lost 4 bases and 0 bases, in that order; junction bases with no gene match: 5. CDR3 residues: CSVAPRGNQETQYF. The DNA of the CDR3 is TGCAGCGTTGCCCCCAGGGGGAACCAAGAGACCCAGTACTTC. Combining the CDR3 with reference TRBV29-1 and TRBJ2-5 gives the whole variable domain SAVISQKPSRDICQRGTSLTIQCQVDSQVTMMFWYRQQPGQSLTLIATANQGSEATYESGFVIDKFPISRPNLTFSTLTVSNMSPEDSSIYLCSVAPRGNQETQYFGPGTRLLVL.

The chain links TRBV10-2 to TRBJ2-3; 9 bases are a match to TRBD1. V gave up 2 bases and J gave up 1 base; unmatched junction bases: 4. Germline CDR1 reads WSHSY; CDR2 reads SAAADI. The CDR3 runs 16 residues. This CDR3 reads CASSEGQGYGTDTQYF. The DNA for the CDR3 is TGCGCCAGCAGTGAGGGACAGGGGTATGGCACAGATACGCAGTATTTT.

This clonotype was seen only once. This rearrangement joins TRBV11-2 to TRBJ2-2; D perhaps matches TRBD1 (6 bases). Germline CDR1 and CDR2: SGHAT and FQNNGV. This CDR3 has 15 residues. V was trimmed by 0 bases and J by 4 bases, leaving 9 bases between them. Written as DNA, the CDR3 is TGTGCCAGCAGCTTAGAAGGACAGCCCACCGGGGAGCTGTTTTTT. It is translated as CASSLEGQPTGELFF.

The CDR3 DNA is TGTGCCAGCCGGGAGGCGGGGAACACTGAAGCTTTCTTT. It translates to CASREAGNTEAFF. V and J are TRBV6-1 and TRBJ1-1; no clear D. CDR3 size: 13 residues. V dropped 8 bases and J dropped 1 base, with 11 bases sitting between them. Germline loops: CDR1 MNHNS, CDR2 SASEGT.